This record looks at one T cell receptor beta chain sequence and its context. The antigen remains unidentified. Measured with immunoSEQ multiplex PCR; TCRdb has only the in-frame clones, and not every one. The sample holds roughly 62,000 clones; just under 95% are singletons and the top ten take approximately 2.1%. The sample belongs to a study of cytomegalovirus exposure and HLA in healthy donors. Study details: The approximately 120 validation repertoires were reported in a later analysis to have been generated on the same platform as the approximately 700 first-cohort repertoires. Study outcomes and limitations: TCR sequences were mostly rare, though some public TCRs occurred in many donors. TCR beta chains numbering more than 150 were designated cytomegalovirus-associated.

Donors came from a validation cohort of over a hundred subjects, distinct from the first 666-subject cohort. The clonotype originates from a man aged 18 to 35 in good health and CMV-seronegative. Sequencing was performed on PBMCs.

CDR3 region: CSVGGLGDTGELFF. CDR3 nucleotides: TGCAGCGTCGGCGGGCTGGGTGACACCGGGGAGCTGTTTTTT. The chain uses TRBV29-1 and TRBJ2-2, with D possibly being TRBD2 (5 bases). The CDR3 spans 14 residues. CDR1 SQVTM and CDR2 ANQGSEA come from the germline V gene. Trimming cost V 6 bases and J 3 bases, with 14 bases left between them.